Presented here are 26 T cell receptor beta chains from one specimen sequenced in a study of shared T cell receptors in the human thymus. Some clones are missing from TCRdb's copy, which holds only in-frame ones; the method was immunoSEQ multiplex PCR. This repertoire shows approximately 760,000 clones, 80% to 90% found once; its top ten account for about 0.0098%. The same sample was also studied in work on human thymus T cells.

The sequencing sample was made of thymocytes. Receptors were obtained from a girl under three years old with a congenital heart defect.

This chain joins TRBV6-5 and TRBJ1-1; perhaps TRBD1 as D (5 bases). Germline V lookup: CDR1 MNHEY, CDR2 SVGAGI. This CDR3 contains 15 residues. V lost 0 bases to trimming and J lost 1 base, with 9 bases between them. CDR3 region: CASSYSHRRNTEAFF. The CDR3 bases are TGTGCCAGCAGTTACTCGCACAGGCGGAACACTGAAGCTTTCTTT.

The CDR3 sequence is CASSYLVGGNTDTQYF. Written as DNA, the CDR3 is TGTGCCAGCAGTTACCTGGTCGGGGGGAACACAGATACGCAGTATTTT. The chain couples TRBV6-5 to TRBJ2-3; 7 nucleotides align to TRBD2. Germline CDR1 reads MNHEY; CDR2 reads SVGAGI. CDR3 length: 16 amino acids. Trimming took 2 bases from V and 2 from J; bases not matched to a gene: 7.

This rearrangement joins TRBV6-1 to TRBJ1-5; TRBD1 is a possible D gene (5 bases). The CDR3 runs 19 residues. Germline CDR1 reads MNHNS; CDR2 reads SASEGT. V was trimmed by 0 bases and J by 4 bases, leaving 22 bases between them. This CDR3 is CASSEAGRASLRLNQPQHF. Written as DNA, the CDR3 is TGTGCCAGCAGTGAAGCGGGCAGGGCCTCCTTACGCTTAAATCAGCCCCAGCATTTT.

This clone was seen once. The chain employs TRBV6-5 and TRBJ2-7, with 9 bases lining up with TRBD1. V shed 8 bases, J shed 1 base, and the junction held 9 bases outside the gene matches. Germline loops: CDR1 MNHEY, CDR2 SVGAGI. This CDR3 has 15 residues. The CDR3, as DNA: TGTGCCAGCTGCCGGGGGACAGGGTGTTCCTACGAGCAGTACTTC. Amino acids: CASCRGTGCSYEQYF.

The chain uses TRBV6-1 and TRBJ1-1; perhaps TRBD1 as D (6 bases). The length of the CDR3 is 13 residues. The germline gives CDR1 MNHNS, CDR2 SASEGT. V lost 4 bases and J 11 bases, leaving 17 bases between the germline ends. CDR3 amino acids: CASSGTALLVAFF. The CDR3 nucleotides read TGTGCCAGCAGTGGGACAGCCCTTCTGGTTGCTTTCTTT.

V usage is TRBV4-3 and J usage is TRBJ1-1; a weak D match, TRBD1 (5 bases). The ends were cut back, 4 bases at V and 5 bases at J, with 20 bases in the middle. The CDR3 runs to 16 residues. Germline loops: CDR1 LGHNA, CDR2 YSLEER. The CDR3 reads CASSRGYGGGWTEAFF. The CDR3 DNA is TGCGCCAGCAGCCGCGGATATGGGGGAGGTTGGACTGAAGCTTTCTTT.

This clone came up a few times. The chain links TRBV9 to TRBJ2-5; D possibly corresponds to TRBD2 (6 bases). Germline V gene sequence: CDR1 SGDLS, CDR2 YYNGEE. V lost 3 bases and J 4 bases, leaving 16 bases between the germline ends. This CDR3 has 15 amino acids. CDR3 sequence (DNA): TGTGCCAGCAGCGCCGGGACTTCCGAGGGAGAGACCCAGTACTTC. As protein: CASSAGTSEGETQYF.

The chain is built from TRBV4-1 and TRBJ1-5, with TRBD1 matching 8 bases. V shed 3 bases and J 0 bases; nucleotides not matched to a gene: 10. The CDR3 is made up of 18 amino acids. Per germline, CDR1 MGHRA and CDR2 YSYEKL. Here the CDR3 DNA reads TGCGCCAGCAGCCACGGGTCAGGGGGCTCGGTTAGCAATCAGCCCCAGCATTTT. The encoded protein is CASSHGSGGSVSNQPQHF.

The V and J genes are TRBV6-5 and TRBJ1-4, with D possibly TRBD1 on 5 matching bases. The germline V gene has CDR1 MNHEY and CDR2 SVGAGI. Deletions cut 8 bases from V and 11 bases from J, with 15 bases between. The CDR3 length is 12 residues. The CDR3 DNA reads TGTGCCAGCGGACCCTTGGGGGGGAAACTGTTTTTT. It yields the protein CASGPLGGKLFF.

CDR3 DNA sequence: TGTGCCAGCTCACCAGACGGCTCCGGGGAAGGCTACACCTTC. This codes for CASSPDGSGEGYTF. The chain recombines TRBV18 with TRBJ1-2, with D unresolved. The germline gives CDR1 KGHSH, CDR2 LQKENI. V shed 2 bases and J shed 8 bases, with 15 bases lying between them. This CDR3 region has 14 residues.

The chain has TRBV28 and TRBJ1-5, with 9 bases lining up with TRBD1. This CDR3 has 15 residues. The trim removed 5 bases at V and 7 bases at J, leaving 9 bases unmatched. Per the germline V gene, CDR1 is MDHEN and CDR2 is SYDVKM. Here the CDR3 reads CASSKYRGHGQPQHF. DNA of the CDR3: TGTGCCAGCAGTAAATACAGGGGGCACGGGCAGCCCCAGCATTTT.

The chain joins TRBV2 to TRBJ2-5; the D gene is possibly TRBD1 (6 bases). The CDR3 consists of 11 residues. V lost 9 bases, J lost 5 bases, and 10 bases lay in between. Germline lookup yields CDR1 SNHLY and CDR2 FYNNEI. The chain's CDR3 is CARQGWETQYF. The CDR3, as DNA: TGTGCCAGACAGGGTTGGGAGACCCAGTACTTC.

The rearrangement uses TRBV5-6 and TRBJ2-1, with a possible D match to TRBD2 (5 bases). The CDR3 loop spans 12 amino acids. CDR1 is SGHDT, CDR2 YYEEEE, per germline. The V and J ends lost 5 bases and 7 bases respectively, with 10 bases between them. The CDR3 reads CASRVTGNEQFF. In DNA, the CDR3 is TGTGCCAGCAGAGTGACGGGGAATGAGCAGTTCTTC. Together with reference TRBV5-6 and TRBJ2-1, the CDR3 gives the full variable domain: DAGVTQSPTHLIKTRGQQVTLRCSPKSGHDTVSWYQQALGQGPQFIFQYYEEEERQRGNFPDRFSGHQFPNYSSELNVNALLLGDSALYLCASRVTGNEQFFGPGTRLTVL.

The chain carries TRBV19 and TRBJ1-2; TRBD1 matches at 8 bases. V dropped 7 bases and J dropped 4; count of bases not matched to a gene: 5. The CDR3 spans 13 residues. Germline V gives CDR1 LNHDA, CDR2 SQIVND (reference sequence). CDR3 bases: TGTGCCAGTACTGCGGACAGGGTCTATGGCTACACCTTC. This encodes CASTADRVYGYTF. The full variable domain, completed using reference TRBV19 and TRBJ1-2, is DGGITQSPKYLFRKEGQNVTLSCEQNLNHDAMYWYRQDPGQGLRLIYYSQIVNDFQKGDIAEGYSVSREKKESFPLTVTSAQKNPTAFYLCASTADRVYGYTFGSGTRLTVV.

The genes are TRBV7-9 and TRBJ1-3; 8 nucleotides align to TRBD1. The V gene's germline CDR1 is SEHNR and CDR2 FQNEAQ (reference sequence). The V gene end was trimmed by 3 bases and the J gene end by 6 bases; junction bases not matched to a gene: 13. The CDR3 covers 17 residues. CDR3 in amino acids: CASSFTWTGRGENTIYF. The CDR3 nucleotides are TGTGCCAGCAGCTTTACCTGGACAGGGCGGGGCGAAAACACCATATATTTT.

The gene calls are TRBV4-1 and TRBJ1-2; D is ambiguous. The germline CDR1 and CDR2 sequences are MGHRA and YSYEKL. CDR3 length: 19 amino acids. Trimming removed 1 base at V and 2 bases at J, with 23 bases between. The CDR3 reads CASSQAMSEPAPPNYGYTF. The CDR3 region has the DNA TGCGCCAGCAGCCAAGCCATGTCGGAGCCTGCACCCCCCAACTATGGCTACACCTTC.

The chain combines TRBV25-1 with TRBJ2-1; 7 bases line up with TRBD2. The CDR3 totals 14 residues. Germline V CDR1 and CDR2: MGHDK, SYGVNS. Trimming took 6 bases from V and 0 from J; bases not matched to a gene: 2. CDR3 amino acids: CASRAGISYNEQFF. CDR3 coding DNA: TGTGCCAGCAGAGCGGGGATCTCCTACAATGAGCAGTTCTTC.

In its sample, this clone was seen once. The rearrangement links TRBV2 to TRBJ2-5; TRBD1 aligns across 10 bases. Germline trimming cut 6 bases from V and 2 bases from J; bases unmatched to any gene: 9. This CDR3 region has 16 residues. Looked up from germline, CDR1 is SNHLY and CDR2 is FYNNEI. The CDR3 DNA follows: TGTGCCAGCAGCTTTCCCGGGACAGGGGTACAAGAGACCCAGTACTTC. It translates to CASSFPGTGVQETQYF. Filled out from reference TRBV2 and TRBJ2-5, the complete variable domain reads EPEVTQTPSHQVTQMGQEVILRCVPISNHLYFYWYRQILGQKVEFLVSFYNNEISEKSEIFDDQFSVERPDGSNFTLKIRSTKLEDSAMYFCASSFPGTGVQETQYFGPGTRLLVL.

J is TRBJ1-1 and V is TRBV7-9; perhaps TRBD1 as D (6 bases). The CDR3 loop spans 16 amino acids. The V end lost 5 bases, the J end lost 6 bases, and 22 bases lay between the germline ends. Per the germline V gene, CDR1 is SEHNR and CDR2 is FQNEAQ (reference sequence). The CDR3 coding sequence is TGTGCCAGCAGCCCACAACAGGGTTCCAACCACCCTGAAGCTTTCTTT. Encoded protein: CASSPQQGSNHPEAFF.

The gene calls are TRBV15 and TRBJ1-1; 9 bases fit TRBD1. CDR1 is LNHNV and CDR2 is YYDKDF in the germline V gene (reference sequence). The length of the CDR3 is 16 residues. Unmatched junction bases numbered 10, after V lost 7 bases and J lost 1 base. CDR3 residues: CATTSNRGQPNTEAFF. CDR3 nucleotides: TGTGCCACCACCTCAAACAGGGGGCAACCGAACACTGAAGCTTTCTTT.

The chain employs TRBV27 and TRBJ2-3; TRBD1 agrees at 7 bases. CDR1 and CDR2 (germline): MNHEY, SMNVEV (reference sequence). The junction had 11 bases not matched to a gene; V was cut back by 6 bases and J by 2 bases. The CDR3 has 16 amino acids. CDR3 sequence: CASRDDRALFTDTQYF. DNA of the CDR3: TGTGCCAGCAGGGACGACAGGGCCTTATTCACAGATACGCAGTATTTT.

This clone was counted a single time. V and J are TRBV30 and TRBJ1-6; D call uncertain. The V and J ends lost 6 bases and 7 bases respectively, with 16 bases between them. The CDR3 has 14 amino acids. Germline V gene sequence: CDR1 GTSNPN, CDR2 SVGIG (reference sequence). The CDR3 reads CACRWADNNSPLHF. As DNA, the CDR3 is TGTGCCTGCCGATGGGCAGACAACAATTCACCCCTCCACTTT.

CDR3: CASSQDRRTGELYEQYF. For the CDR3, the DNA is TGTGCCAGCAGCCAAGATCGCAGGACAGGGGAACTCTACGAGCAGTACTTC. This chain joins TRBV4-2 and TRBJ2-5, with 9 positions matching TRBD1. The J call may be mistaken, given a closer DNA end match to TRBJ2-7. In germline, CDR1 is LGHNA, CDR2 YNFKEQ. CDR3 length equals 17 residues.

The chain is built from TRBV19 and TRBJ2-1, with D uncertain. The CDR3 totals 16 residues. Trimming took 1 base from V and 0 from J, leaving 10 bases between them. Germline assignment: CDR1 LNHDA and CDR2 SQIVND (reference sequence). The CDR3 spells CASSIVTPSSYNEQFF. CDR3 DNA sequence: TGTGCCAGTAGTATAGTCACGCCGAGCTCCTACAATGAGCAGTTCTTC.

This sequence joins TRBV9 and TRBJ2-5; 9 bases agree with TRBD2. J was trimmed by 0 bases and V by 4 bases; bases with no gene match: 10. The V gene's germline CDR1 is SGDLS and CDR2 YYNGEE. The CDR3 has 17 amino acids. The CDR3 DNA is TGTGCCAGCAGCTTCGGGCGGGGGGGGGAGTACCAAGAGACCCAGTACTTC. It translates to CASSFGRGGEYQETQYF.

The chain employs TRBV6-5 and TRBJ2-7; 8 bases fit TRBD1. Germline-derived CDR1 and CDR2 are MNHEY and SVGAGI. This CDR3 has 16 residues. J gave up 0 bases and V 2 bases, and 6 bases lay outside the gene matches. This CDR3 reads CASSYLRDRPSYEQYF. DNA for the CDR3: TGTGCCAGCAGTTACCTCCGGGACAGGCCCTCCTACGAGCAGTACTTC.